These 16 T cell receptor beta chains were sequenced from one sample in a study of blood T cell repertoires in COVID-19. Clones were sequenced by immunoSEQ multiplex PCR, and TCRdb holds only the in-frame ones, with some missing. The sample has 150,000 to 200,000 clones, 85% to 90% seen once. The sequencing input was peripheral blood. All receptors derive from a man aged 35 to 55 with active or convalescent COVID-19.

DNA for the CDR3: TGTGCCAGCAGCCATTTTGGGGGGGCGCAGGGTTATTTAGAGACCCAGTACTTC. The encoded protein is CASSHFGGAQGYLETQYF. The gene calls are TRBV3-1 (or the pseudogene TRBV3-2) and TRBJ2-5; D perhaps matches TRBD2 (7 bases). The CDR3 consists of 18 residues. Germline CDR1 is LGHDT and CDR2 is YNNKEL (reference sequence). V was cut by 3 bases and J by 4 bases, with 24 bases left in between.

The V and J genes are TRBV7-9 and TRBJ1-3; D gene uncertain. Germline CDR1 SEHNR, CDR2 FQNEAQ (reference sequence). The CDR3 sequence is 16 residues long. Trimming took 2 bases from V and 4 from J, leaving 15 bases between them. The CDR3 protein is CASSLSAGTSGNTIYF. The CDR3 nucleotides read TGTGCCAGCAGCTTAAGTGCGGGAACATCCGGAAACACCATATATTTT.

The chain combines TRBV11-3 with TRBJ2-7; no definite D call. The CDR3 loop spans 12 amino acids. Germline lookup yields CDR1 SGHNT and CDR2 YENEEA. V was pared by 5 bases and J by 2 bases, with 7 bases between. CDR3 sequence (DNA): TGTGCCAGCAGCGAGGAGACCTACGAGCAGTACTTC. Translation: CASSEETYEQYF.

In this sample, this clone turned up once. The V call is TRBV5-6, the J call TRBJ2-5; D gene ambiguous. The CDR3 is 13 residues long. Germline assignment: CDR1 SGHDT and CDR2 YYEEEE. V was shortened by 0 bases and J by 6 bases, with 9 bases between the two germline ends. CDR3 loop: CASSLDRRKTQYF. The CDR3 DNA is TGTGCCAGCAGCTTGGACAGAAGGAAGACCCAGTACTTC.

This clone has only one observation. CDR3 in DNA: TGTGCCAGCAGCCGAACAGGGGGCAACGGCTATGGCTACACCTTC. Translation gives CASSRTGGNGYGYTF. J is TRBJ1-2 and V is TRBV3-1 (or the pseudogene TRBV3-2); 9 nucleotides match TRBD1. The germline CDR1 and CDR2 sequences are LGHDT and YNNKEL (reference sequence). This CDR3 region has 15 residues. Trimming took 4 bases from V and 4 from J; bases not matched to a gene: 7.

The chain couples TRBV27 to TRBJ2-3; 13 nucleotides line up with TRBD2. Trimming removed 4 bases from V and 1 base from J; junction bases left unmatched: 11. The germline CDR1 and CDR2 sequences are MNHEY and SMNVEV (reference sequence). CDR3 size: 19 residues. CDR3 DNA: TGTGCCAGCAGTTCCCCCACTAGCGGGGGGGACCTCCGCACAGATACGCAGTATTTT. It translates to CASSSPTSGGDLRTDTQYF.

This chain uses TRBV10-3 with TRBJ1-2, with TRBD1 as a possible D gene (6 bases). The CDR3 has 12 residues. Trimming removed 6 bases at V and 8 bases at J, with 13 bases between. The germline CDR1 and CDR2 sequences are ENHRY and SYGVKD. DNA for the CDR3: TGTGCCATCAGGACCTCAGGGGAGGGCTACACCTTC. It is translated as CAIRTSGEGYTF.

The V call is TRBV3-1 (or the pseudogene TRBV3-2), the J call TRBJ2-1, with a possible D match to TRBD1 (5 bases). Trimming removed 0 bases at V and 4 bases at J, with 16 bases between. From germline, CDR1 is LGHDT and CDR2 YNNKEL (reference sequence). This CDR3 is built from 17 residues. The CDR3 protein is CASSQDQMGLKYNEQFF. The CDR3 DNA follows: TGTGCCAGCAGCCAAGATCAAATGGGGCTAAAATACAATGAGCAGTTCTTC.

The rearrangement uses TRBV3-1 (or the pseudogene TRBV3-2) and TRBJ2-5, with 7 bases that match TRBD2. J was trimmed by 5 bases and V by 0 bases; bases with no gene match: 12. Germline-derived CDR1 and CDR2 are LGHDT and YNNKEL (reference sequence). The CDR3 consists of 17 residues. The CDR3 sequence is CASSQEYRGRVRETQYF. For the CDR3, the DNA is TGTGCCAGCAGCCAAGAATATCGGGGGAGGGTACGGGAGACCCAGTACTTC.

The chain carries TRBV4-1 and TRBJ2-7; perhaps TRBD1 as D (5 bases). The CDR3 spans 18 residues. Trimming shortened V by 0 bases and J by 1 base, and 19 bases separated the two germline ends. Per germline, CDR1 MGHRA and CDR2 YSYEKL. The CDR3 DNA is TGCGCCAGCAGCCAAGAAGGGGCCCCCACGGACAAGTCCTACGAGCAGTACTTC. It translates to CASSQEGAPTDKSYEQYF.

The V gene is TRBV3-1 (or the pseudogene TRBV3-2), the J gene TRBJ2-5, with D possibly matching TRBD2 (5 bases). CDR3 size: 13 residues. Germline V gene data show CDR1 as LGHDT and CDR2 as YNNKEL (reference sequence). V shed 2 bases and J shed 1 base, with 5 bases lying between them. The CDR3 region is CASSQRGQETQYF. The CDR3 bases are TGTGCCAGCAGCCAACGGGGCCAAGAGACCCAGTACTTC.

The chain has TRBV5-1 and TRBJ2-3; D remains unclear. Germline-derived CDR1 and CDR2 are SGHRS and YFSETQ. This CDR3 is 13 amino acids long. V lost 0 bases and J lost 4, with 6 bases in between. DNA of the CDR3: TGCGCCAGCAGCTTGGAGACACCAGATACGCAGTATTTT. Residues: CASSLETPDTQYF.

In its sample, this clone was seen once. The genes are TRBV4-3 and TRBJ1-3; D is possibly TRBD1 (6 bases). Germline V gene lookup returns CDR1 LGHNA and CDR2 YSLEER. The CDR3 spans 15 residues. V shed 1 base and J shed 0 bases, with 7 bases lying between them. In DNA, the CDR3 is TGCGCCAGCAGCCAAGGGACAGCCTCTGGAAACACCATATATTTT. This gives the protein CASSQGTASGNTIYF.

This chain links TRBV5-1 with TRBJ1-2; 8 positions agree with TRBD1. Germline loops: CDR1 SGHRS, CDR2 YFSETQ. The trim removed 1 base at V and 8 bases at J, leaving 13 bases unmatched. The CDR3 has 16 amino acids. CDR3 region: CASSLSGTGLPRGYTF. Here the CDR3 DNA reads TGCGCCAGCAGCTTGTCCGGGACAGGCCTCCCGAGGGGCTACACCTTC.

The CDR3 reads CAITPGQRYGYTF. The CDR3, as DNA: TGTGCCATCACTCCGGGACAGCGCTATGGCTACACCTTC. The rearrangement uses TRBV12-1 and TRBJ1-2; TRBD1 is taken as the D call from the table, unchecked against the DNA. TRBV12-1 is described as a pseudogene. The CDR3 is 13 amino acids.

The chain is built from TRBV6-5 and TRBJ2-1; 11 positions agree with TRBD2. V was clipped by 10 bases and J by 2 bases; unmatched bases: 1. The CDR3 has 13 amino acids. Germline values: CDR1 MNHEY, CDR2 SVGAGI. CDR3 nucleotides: TGTGCCACGGGACTAGCGGCCTACAATGAGCAGTTCTTC. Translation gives CATGLAAYNEQFF.